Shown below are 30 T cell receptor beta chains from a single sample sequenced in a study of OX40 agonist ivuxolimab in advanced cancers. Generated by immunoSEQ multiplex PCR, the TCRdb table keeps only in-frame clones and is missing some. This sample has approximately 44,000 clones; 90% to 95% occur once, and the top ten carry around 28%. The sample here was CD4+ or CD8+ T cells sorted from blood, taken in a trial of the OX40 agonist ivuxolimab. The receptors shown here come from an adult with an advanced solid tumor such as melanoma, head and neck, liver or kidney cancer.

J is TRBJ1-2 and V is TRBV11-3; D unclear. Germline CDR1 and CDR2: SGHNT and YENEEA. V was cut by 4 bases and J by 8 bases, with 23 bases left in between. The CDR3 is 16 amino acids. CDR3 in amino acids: CASSSPTEPDPSGYTF. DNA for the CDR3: TGTGCCAGCAGCTCGCCCACGGAGCCGGACCCGTCAGGCTACACCTTC.

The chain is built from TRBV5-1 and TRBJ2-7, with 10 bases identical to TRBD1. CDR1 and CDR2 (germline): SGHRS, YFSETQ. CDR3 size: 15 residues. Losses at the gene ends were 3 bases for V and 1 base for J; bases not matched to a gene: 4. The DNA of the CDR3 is TGCGCCAGCAGCTGGCGGACAGGGGGATCCTACGAGCAGTACTTC. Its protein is CASSWRTGGSYEQYF.

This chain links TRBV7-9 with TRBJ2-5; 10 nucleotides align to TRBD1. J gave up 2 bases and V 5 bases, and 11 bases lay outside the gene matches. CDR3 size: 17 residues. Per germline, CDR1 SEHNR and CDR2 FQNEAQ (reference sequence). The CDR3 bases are TGTGCCAGCAGCGGACCGGGACAGGGGTCAATACAAGAGACCCAGTACTTC. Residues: CASSGPGQGSIQETQYF. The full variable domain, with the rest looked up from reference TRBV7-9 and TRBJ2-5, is DTGVSQNPRHKITKRGQNVTFRCDPISEHNRLYWYRQTLGQGPEFLTYFQNEAQLEKSRLLSDRFSAERPKGSFSTLEIQRTEQGDSAMYLCASSGPGQGSIQETQYFGPGTRLLVL.

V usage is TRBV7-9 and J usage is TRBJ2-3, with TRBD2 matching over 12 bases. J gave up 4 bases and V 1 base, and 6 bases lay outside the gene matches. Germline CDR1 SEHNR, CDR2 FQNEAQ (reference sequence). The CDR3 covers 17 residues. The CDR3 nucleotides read TGTGCCAGCAGCTTAGGGCTAGCGGGAGGGCCGGCAGATACGCAGTATTTT. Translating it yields CASSLGLAGGPADTQYF.

Here the CDR3 reads CASSFPESSYNEQFF. CDR3 bases: TGTGCCAGCAGCTTCCCAGAGAGCTCCTACAATGAGCAGTTCTTC. The chain is built from TRBV11-1 and TRBJ2-1, with no clear D. Trimming removed 3 bases from V and 0 bases from J, with 9 bases in between. Germline V gives CDR1 SGHAT, CDR2 FQDESV (reference sequence). This CDR3 comprises 15 residues.

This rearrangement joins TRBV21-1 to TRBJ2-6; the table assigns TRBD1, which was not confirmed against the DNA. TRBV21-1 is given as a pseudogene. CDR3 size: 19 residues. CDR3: CASSKDRDRAHSGANVLTF. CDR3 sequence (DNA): TGTGCCAGCAGCAAAGATAGGGACAGGGCTCATTCGGGGGCCAACGTCCTGACTTTC.

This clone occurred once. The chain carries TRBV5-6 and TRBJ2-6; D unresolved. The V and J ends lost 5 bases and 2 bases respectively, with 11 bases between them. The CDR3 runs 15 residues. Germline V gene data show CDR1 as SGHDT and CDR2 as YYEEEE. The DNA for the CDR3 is TGTGCCAGCAGGAAGAGCAAGGCTGGGGCCAACGTCCTGACTTTC. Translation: CASRKSKAGANVLTF.

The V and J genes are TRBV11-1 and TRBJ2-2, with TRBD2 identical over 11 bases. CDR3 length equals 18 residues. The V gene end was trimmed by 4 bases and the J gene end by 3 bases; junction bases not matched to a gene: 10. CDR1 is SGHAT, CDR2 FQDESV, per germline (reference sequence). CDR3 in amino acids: CASSSRTSGLDDTGELFF. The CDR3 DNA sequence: TGTGCCAGCAGCTCTCGGACTAGCGGGCTTGATGACACCGGGGAGCTGTTTTTT. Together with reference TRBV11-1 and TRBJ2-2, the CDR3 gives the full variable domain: EAEVAQSPRYKITEKSQAVAFWCDPISGHATLYWYRQILGQGPELLVQFQDESVVDDSQLPKDRFSAERLKGVDSTLKIQPAELGDSAMYLCASSSRTSGLDDTGELFFGEGSRLTVL.

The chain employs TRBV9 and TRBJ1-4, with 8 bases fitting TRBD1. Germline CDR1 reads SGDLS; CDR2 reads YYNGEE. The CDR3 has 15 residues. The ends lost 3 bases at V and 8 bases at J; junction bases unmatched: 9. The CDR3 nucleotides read TGTGCCAGCAGCGCTGGACAGGGTACTTTCGAAAAACTGTTTTTT. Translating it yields CASSAGQGTFEKLFF. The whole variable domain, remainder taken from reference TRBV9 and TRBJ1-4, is DSGVTQTPKHLITATGQRVTLRCSPRSGDLSVYWYQQSLDQGLQFLIQYYNGEERAKGNILERFSAQQFPDLHSELNLSSLELGDSALYFCASSAGQGTFEKLFFGSGTQLSVL.

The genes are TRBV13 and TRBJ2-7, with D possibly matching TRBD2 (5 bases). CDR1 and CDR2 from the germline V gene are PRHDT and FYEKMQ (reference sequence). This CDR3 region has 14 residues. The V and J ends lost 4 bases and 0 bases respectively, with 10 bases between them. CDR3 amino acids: CASSSRGSSYEQYF. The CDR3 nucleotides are TGTGCCAGCAGCTCCCGGGGTAGCTCCTACGAGCAGTACTTC.

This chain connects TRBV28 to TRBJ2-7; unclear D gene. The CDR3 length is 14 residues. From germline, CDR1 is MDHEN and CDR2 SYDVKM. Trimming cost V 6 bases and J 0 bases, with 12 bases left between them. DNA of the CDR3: TGTGCCAGCAGAAGCGAAGCCTACTCCTACGAGCAGTACTTC. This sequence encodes CASRSEAYSYEQYF.

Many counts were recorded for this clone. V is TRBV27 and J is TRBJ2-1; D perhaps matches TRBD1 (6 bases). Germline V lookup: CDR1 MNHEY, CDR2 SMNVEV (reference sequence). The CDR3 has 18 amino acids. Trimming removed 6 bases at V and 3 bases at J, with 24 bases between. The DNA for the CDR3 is TGTGCCAGCAGCCTCATGCCGGCAGGGGCTAACCTCTACAATGAGCAGTTCTTC. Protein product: CASSLMPAGANLYNEQFF.

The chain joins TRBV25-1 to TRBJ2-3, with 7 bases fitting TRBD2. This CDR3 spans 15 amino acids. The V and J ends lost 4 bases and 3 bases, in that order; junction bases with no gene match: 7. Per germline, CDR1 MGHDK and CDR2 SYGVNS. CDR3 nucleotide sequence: TGTGCCAGCAGTGTCGGCGGGAGAGGAACAGATACGCAGTATTTT. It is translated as CASSVGGRGTDTQYF.

The CDR3 loop is CASSIRAGDDEQYF. The CDR3 nucleotides read TGTGCCAGCAGTATAAGGGCGGGAGACGACGAGCAGTACTTC. The chain links TRBV6-5 to TRBJ2-7, with 7 bases fitting TRBD2. The CDR3 length is 14 residues. J lost 5 bases, V lost 5 bases, and 9 bases had no gene match. Per germline, CDR1 MNHEY and CDR2 SVGAGI.

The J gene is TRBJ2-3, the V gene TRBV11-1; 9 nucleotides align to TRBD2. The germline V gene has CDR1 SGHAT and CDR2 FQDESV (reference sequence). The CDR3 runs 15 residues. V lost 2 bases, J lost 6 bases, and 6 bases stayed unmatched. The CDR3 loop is CASSLISGSSDTQYF. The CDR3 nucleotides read TGTGCCAGCAGCTTAATTAGCGGGAGTTCTGATACGCAGTATTTT.

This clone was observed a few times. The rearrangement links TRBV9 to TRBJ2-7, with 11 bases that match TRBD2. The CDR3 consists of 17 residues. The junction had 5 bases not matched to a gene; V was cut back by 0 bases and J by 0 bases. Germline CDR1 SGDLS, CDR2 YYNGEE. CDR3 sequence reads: CASSVGLAGPPSYEQYF. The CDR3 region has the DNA TGTGCCAGCAGCGTAGGACTAGCGGGGCCACCCTCCTACGAGCAGTACTTC. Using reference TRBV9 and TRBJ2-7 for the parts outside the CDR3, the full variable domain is DSGVTQTPKHLITATGQRVTLRCSPRSGDLSVYWYQQSLDQGLQFLIQYYNGEERAKGNILERFSAQQFPDLHSELNLSSLELGDSALYFCASSVGLAGPPSYEQYFGPGTRLTVT.

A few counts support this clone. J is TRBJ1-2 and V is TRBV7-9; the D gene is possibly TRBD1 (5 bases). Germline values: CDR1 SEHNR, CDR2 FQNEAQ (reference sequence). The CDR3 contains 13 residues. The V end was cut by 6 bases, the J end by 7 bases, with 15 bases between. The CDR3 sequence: CASRKTQGFGYTF. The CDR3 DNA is TGTGCCAGCAGAAAAACCCAGGGATTTGGCTACACCTTC.

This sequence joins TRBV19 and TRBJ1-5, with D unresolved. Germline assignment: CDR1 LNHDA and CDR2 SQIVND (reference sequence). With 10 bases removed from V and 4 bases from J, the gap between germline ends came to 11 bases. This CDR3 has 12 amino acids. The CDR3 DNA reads TGTGCCACCAACATACGGAATCAGCCCCAGCATTTT. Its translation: CATNIRNQPQHF.

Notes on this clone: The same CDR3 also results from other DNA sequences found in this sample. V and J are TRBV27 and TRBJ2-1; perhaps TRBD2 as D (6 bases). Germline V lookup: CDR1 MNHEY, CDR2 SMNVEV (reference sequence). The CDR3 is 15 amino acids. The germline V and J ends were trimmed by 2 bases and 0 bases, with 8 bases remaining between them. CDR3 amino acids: CASSLAGSSYNEQFF. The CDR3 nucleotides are TGTGCCAGCAGTTTAGCGGGGAGCTCCTACAATGAGCAGTTCTTC.

The CDR3 spells CASSPAGPLRPGNEQFF. CDR3 coding DNA: TGTGCCAGCAGCCCAGCCGGGCCACTGAGACCGGGCAATGAGCAGTTCTTC. The chain uses TRBV11-3 and TRBJ2-1; D is unclear. The CDR3 runs 17 residues. V lost 5 bases, J lost 6 bases, and 23 bases lay in between. From germline, CDR1 is SGHNT and CDR2 YENEEA.

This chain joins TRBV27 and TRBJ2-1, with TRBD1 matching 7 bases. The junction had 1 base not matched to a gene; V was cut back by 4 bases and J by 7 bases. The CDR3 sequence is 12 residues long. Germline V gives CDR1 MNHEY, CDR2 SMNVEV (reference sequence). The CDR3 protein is CASSSTGNEQFF. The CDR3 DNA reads TGTGCCAGCAGTTCGACAGGGAATGAGCAGTTCTTC.

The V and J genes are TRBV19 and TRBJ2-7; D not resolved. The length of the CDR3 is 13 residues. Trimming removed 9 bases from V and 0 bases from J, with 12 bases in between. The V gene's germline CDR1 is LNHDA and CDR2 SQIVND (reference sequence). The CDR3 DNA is TGTGCCAGCTCCCTGGGGTTCTCCTACGAGCAGTACTTC. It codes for CASSLGFSYEQYF.

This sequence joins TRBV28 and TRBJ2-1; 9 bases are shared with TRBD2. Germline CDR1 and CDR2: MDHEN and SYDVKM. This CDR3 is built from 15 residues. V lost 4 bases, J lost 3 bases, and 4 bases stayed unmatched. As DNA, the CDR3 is TGTGCCAGCAGTTCTAGCGGGATTAACTACAATGAGCAGTTCTTC. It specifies CASSSSGINYNEQFF.

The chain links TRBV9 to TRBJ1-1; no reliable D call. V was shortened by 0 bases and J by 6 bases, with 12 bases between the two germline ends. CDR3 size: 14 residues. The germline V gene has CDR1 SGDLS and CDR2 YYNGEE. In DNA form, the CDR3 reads TGTGCCAGCAGCGTAGGCTCCCAGAAGGCTGAAGCTTTCTTT. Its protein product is CASSVGSQKAEAFF.

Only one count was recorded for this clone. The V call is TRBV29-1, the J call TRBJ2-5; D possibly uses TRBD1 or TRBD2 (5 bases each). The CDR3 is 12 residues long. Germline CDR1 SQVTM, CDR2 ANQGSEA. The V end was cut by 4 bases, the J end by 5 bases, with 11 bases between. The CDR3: CSVVGTGETQYF. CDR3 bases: TGCAGCGTTGTTGGGACCGGGGAGACCCAGTACTTC.

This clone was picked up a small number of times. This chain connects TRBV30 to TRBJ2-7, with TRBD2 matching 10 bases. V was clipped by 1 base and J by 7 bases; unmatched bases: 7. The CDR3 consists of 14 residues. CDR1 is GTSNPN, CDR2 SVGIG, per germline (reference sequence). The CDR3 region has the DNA TGTGCCTGGAGTGGGACTAGCGGAGAGGAAGAGCAGTACTTC. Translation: CAWSGTSGEEEQYF.

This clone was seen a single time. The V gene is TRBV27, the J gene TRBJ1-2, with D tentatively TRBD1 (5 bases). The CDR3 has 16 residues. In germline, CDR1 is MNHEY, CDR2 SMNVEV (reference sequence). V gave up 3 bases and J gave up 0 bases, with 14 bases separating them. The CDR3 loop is CASSFRGDSTNYGYTF. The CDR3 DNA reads TGTGCCAGCAGTTTTCGCGGTGACAGTACTAACTATGGCTACACCTTC.

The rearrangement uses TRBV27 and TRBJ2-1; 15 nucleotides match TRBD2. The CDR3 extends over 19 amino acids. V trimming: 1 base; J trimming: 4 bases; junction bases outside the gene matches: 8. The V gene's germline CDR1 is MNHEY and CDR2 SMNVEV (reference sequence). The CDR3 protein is CASSLLGGTSGGLYNEQFF. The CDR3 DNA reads TGTGCCAGCAGTTTATTAGGTGGGACTAGCGGGGGGCTATACAATGAGCAGTTCTTC.

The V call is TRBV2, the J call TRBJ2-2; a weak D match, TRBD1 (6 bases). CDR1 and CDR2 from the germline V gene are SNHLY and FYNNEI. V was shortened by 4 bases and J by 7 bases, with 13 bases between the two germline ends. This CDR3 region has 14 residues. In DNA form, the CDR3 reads TGTGCCAGCAGTGGGGAACAGGGTTTCGGGGAGCTGTTTTTT. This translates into CASSGEQGFGELFF.

The CDR3 bases are TGCAGCGCCCCCCTAGCGGGAGGGTACAATGAGCAGTTCTTC. Its translation: CSAPLAGGYNEQFF. J is TRBJ2-1 and V is TRBV29-1; 12 bases fit TRBD2. The CDR3 runs 14 residues. J gave up 4 bases and V 7 bases, and 5 bases lay outside the gene matches. Germline V gene lookup returns CDR1 SQVTM and CDR2 ANQGSEA.